The 30 T cell receptor beta chains below all came from one sample that was sequenced in a study of cytomegalovirus exposure and HLA in healthy donors. PCR primers comprised 60 Vbeta and 13 Jbeta primers. Here immunoSEQ multiplex PCR was the method, and the copy in TCRdb shows in-frame clones only, minus some. The table has 200,000 to 250,000 clones, around 80% seen once. Input material: PBMCs. The receptors here all came from a male donor in good health and CMV-seronegative.

The gene calls are TRBV28 and TRBJ1-6; unclear D gene. Trimming pared 4 bases from V and 12 bases from J, leaving 25 bases between. Per the germline V gene, CDR1 is MDHEN and CDR2 is SYDVKM. The CDR3 has 17 residues. CDR3 amino acids: CASSYPISEAGGGPLHF. In nucleotides, the CDR3 is TGTGCCAGCAGTTACCCAATTTCGGAGGCAGGTGGTGGACCCCTCCACTTT.

This chain uses TRBV5-1 with TRBJ1-1; D uncertain. This CDR3 is 13 amino acids long. Between the trimmed V and J ends, which lost 4 bases and 0 bases, there was a span of 7 bases. CDR1 SGHRS and CDR2 YFSETQ come from the germline V gene. CDR3 region: CASSIGLNTEAFF. In DNA, the CDR3 is TGCGCCAGCAGCATCGGGTTGAACACTGAAGCTTTCTTT.

There are a few counts of this clone. The chain uses TRBV19 and TRBJ2-3; TRBD2 matches at 7 bases. The V gene's germline CDR1 is LNHDA and CDR2 SQIVND (reference sequence). Unmatched junction bases numbered 23, after V lost 7 bases and J lost 4 bases. The CDR3 length is 19 residues. CDR3 amino acids: CASTRRRPLAGDHADTQYF. DNA of the CDR3: TGTGCCAGTACTCGGCGCCGTCCTCTCGCGGGAGATCACGCAGATACGCAGTATTTT.

J is TRBJ2-5 and V is TRBV6-5, with 7 bases lining up with TRBD2. J was trimmed by 3 bases and V by 4 bases; bases with no gene match: 5. The CDR3 runs 14 residues. Germline CDR1 and CDR2: MNHEY and SVGAGI. The CDR3 DNA sequence: TGTGCCAGCAGTTTAGGGACTATTAAAGAGACCCAGTACTTC. Residues: CASSLGTIKETQYF.

As for this clone: A read error may account for a junction end that differs from germline. Other DNA sequences in the same sample also yield this CDR3. This chain joins TRBV27 and TRBJ2-3, with 11 bases identical to TRBD1. Germline V gives CDR1 MNHEY, CDR2 SMNVEV (reference sequence). The CDR3 is 15 amino acids. This chain's CDR3 is CASSLRTGGSDTQYF. As DNA, the CDR3 is TGTGCCAGCAGTTTACGGACAGGGGGCTCAGATACGCAGTACTTT.

This sequence joins TRBV29-1 and TRBJ2-7; 13 bases align to TRBD2. The CDR3 consists of 12 residues. Germline V gives CDR1 SQVTM, CDR2 ANQGSEA. J lost 7 bases, V lost 3 bases, and 0 bases had no gene match. The CDR3 loop is CSVEGLAGEQYF. The CDR3 region has the DNA TGCAGCGTTGAGGGACTAGCGGGAGAGCAGTACTTC.

A note on this clone: Other DNA sequences in the sample encode the same CDR3. The chain joins TRBV5-1 to TRBJ2-6, with D unclear. Trimming took 1 base from V and 0 from J, leaving 5 bases between them. CDR1 is SGHRS, CDR2 YFSETQ, per germline. This CDR3 spans 15 amino acids. This CDR3 reads CASSLTVSGANVLTF. The CDR3 bases are TGCGCCAGCAGCTTGACAGTCTCTGGGGCCAACGTCCTGACTTTC. The whole variable domain, remainder taken from reference TRBV5-1 and TRBJ2-6, is KAGVTQTPRYLIKTRGQQVTLSCSPISGHRSVSWYQQTPGQGLQFLFEYFSETQRNKGNFPGRFSGRQFSNSRSEMNVSTLELGDSALYLCASSLTVSGANVLTFGAGSRLTVL.

The chain couples TRBV30 to TRBJ2-7; 8 bases line up with TRBD2. V was pared by 2 bases and J by 6 bases, with 9 bases of the junction left unmatched. The CDR3 runs 14 residues. Germline-derived CDR1 and CDR2 are GTSNPN and SVGIG (reference sequence). CDR3 sequence (DNA): TGTGCCTGGAGTTACGTGGGACTAGTCCCCGAGCAGTACTTC. Translating gives CAWSYVGLVPEQYF.

V usage is TRBV6-5 and J usage is TRBJ1-2; 12 nucleotides agree with TRBD1. Trimming at V came to 6 bases and at J to 7 bases, leaving 6 bases not matched to a gene. The CDR3 has 14 residues. Germline assignment: CDR1 MNHEY and CDR2 SVGAGI. CDR3 sequence reads: CASSGTGGWFGYTF. CDR3 DNA: TGTGCCAGCAGCGGGACAGGGGGCTGGTTTGGCTACACCTTC.

The chain links TRBV6-1 to TRBJ1-3; D uncertain. Germline values: CDR1 MNHNS, CDR2 SASEGT. The germline V and J ends were trimmed by 7 bases and 0 bases, with 4 bases remaining between them. The CDR3 covers 12 residues. CDR3 residues: CASTNSGNTIYF. The CDR3 DNA sequence: TGTGCCAGCACAAACTCTGGAAACACCATATATTTT.

The chain joins TRBV14 to TRBJ1-2; no definite D call. The CDR3 loop spans 14 amino acids. CDR1 SGHDN and CDR2 FVKESK come from the germline V gene. Trimming removed 4 bases from V and 4 bases from J, with 13 bases in between. CDR3 coding DNA: TGTGCCAGCAGCCTCGTCACCCCCGGCTATGGCTACACCTTC. Protein sequence: CASSLVTPGYGYTF.

The chain employs TRBV27 and TRBJ2-7, with TRBD1 identical over 8 bases. Trimming at V came to 4 bases and at J to 1 base, leaving 0 bases not matched to a gene. The CDR3 consists of 13 residues. CDR1 and CDR2 from the germline V gene are MNHEY and SMNVEV (reference sequence). CDR3 residues: CASSWTGSYEQYF. In DNA, the CDR3 is TGTGCCAGCAGTTGGACAGGGTCCTACGAGCAGTACTTC.

V usage is TRBV7-8 and J usage is TRBJ1-1, with D possibly TRBD1 on 5 matching bases. V lost 1 base and J lost 7, with 10 bases in between. The CDR3 contains 13 residues. The V gene's germline CDR1 is SGHVS and CDR2 FQNEAQ. CDR3 protein: CASSLGAGFEAFF. CDR3 nucleotides: TGTGCCAGCAGCTTAGGCGCAGGGTTTGAAGCTTTCTTT.

Only a few counts were recorded for this clone. V gene TRBV6-1 combines with J gene TRBJ1-5; 7 nucleotides line up with TRBD1. The CDR3 is 15 residues long. Trimming at V came to 4 bases and at J to 0 bases, leaving 3 bases not matched to a gene. CDR1 and CDR2 (germline): MNHNS, SASEGT. CDR3 nucleotides: TGTGCCAGCAGTGTCCAGGGGGGTAGCAATCAGCCCCAGCATTTT. Protein product: CASSVQGGSNQPQHF.

The chain uses TRBV5-1 and TRBJ2-5, with D hard to call. The J call may not be correct, given that the DNA end is closer to TRBJ2-7. Germline V gene lookup returns CDR1 SGHRS and CDR2 YFSETQ. CDR3 length equals 11 residues. The CDR3 sequence is CASSLASEQYF. Here the CDR3 DNA reads TGCGCCAGCAGCTTGGCGAGCGAGCAGTACTTC.

The V call is TRBV28, the J call TRBJ2-3; 8 bases are a match to TRBD2. CDR1 is MDHEN, CDR2 SYDVKM, per germline. There are 16 residues in the CDR3. V lost 2 bases and J lost 9; bases outside the gene matches: 13. This CDR3 is CASSLPLTSGGATQYF. In DNA, the CDR3 is TGTGCCAGCAGTTTACCCCTCACTAGCGGAGGAGCAACGCAGTATTTT.

The chain joins TRBV10-3 to TRBJ2-3; 8 bases are shared with TRBD1. CDR1 is ENHRY and CDR2 is SYGVKD in the germline V gene. V was clipped by 10 bases and J by 2 bases; unmatched bases: 5. This CDR3 spans 13 amino acids. The CDR3 coding sequence is TGTGCCACGGGACAGGACAACACAGATACGCAGTATTTT. Amino acid sequence: CATGQDNTDTQYF.

The rearrangement uses TRBV4-1 and TRBJ2-7; the match to TRBD1 covers 9 bases. V trimming: 2 bases; J trimming: 0 bases; junction bases outside the gene matches: 5. Germline CDR1 is MGHRA and CDR2 is YSYEKL. The CDR3 is 16 residues long. The CDR3 is CASSQPGTGSSYEQYF. CDR3 nucleotide sequence: TGCGCCAGCAGCCAACCTGGGACAGGGAGCTCCTACGAGCAGTACTTC.

The gene calls are TRBV2 and TRBJ1-4, with D unresolved. Looked up from germline, CDR1 is SNHLY and CDR2 is FYNNEI. This CDR3 comprises 12 residues. Trimming took 8 bases from V and 10 from J, leaving 14 bases between them. The CDR3 sequence is CASVAETRKLFF. The CDR3 bases are TGTGCCAGCGTCGCGGAAACCCGAAAACTGTTTTTT.

The rearrangement links TRBV14 to TRBJ2-7; 9 positions match TRBD1. This CDR3 has 16 amino acids. V dropped 1 base and J dropped 5; count of bases not matched to a gene: 9. The germline gives CDR1 SGHDN, CDR2 FVKESK. CDR3 nucleotide sequence: TGTGCCAGCAGCCAAGGGCGGGACAGGGTTCTTGACGAGCAGTACTTC. This translates into CASSQGRDRVLDEQYF.

The chain carries TRBV4-1 and TRBJ2-7; 8 positions match TRBD1. Germline trimming cut 11 bases from V and 2 bases from J; bases unmatched to any gene: 23. This CDR3 region has 18 residues. CDR1 MGHRA and CDR2 YSYEKL come from the germline V gene. Written as DNA, the CDR3 is TGCGCCTTACTAAAATACGAGACAGGGGAATTCAGCGCCTACGAGCAGTACTTC. This translates into CALLKYETGEFSAYEQYF.

The chain combines TRBV19 with TRBJ2-7, with 8 bases fitting TRBD2. CDR3 length equals 15 residues. Germline V lookup: CDR1 LNHDA, CDR2 SQIVND (reference sequence). The trim removed 3 bases at V and 5 bases at J, leaving 9 bases unmatched. CDR3 loop: CASSIRSGSGDEQYF. For the CDR3, the DNA is TGTGCCAGTAGTATTAGGAGCGGGAGCGGCGACGAGCAGTACTTC.

The chain links TRBV6-1 to TRBJ2-2, with 8 nucleotides matching TRBD1. Trimming at V came to 3 bases and at J to 6 bases, leaving 6 bases not matched to a gene. Per the germline V gene, CDR1 is MNHNS and CDR2 is SASEGT. The CDR3 has 15 residues. This CDR3 reads CASSDQGALPGELFF. In DNA form, the CDR3 reads TGTGCCAGCAGTGACCAGGGGGCGTTACCCGGGGAGCTGTTTTTT.

The chain employs TRBV7-6 and TRBJ1-5, with 7 positions matching TRBD1. The CDR3 totals 16 residues. The germline CDR1 and CDR2 sequences are SGHVS and FNYEAQ. The V and J ends lost 5 bases and 4 bases, in that order; junction bases with no gene match: 11. The chain's CDR3 is CASSPLPQGVNQPQHF. Written as DNA, the CDR3 is TGTGCCAGCAGCCCCCTGCCGCAGGGGGTAAATCAGCCCCAGCATTTT.

V gene TRBV27 combines with J gene TRBJ2-2, with TRBD2 as a possible D gene (6 bases). The CDR3 runs to 15 residues. V was cut by 5 bases and J by 4 bases, with 14 bases left in between. Germline V gene data show CDR1 as MNHEY and CDR2 as SMNVEV (reference sequence). The CDR3 region has the DNA TGTGCCAGCAGTAGGGACTCTTCAGTCACCGGGGAGCTGTTTTTT. It yields the protein CASSRDSSVTGELFF.

The chain links TRBV4-1 to TRBJ2-1, with 9 nucleotides matching TRBD2. Germline CDR1 MGHRA, CDR2 YSYEKL. The CDR3 loop spans 15 amino acids. The ends lost 1 base at V and 8 bases at J; junction bases unmatched: 6. For the CDR3, the DNA is TGCGCCAGCAGCCAAGTCGGTAGCGGGAGTTATGAGCAGTTCTTC. The encoded protein is CASSQVGSGSYEQFF.

With regard to this clone: The germline gene is not matched at one end of the junction; a read error may be the cause. V is TRBV7-9 and J is TRBJ2-7, with D perhaps matching TRBD2 (5 bases). There are 12 residues in the CDR3. CDR1 SEHNR and CDR2 FQNEAQ come from the germline V gene (reference sequence). CDR3 amino acids: CASSLGRADKDF. CDR3 nucleotide sequence: TGTGCCAGCAGCTTAGGCCGAGCGGATAAGGACTTC.

A single count supports this clone. The rearrangement uses TRBV7-8 and TRBJ2-6, with TRBD2 matching over 8 bases. Losses at the gene ends were 5 bases for V and 0 bases for J; bases not matched to a gene: 3. Germline V gene sequence: CDR1 SGHVS, CDR2 FQNEAQ. This CDR3 is 16 amino acids long. The CDR3 DNA sequence: TGTGCCAGCAGCCGCGGGGGGTACTCTGGGGCCAACGTCCTGACTTTC. Protein product: CASSRGGYSGANVLTF.

This chain links TRBV27 with TRBJ2-7; D uncertain. Germline CDR1 is MNHEY and CDR2 is SMNVEV (reference sequence). The CDR3 is 13 amino acids. V lost 1 base and J lost 2, with 6 bases in between. The DNA of the CDR3 is TGTGCCAGCAGTTTATTGGCGGCCTACGAGCAGTACTTC. Its protein product is CASSLLAAYEQYF.

This clone was detected once. The DNA for the CDR3 is TGTGCCAGCAGACAGGTACACGTTTACGAGCAGTACTTC. It yields the protein CASRQVHVYEQYF. V is TRBV6-1 and J is TRBJ2-7; possible D gene TRBD1, 5 bases. Germline values: CDR1 MNHNS, CDR2 SASEGT. V lost 6 bases and J lost 4, with 13 bases in between. The CDR3 spans 13 residues.